The 10 T cell receptor beta chains listed next were all sequenced from one sample in a study of blood T cell repertoires in COVID-19 (TCRdb year 2020). The method behind the library was the immunoSEQ multiplex PCR assay. Sourced from immuneACCESS, this table was stored by TCRdb with only in-frame sequences that have V and J called. A share of the clones is absent; for the studies checked, an unresolved V gene accounts for under half, and the remainder has no known explanation. The sample data list about 50,000 clones, and 65% to 90% of these were observed just once. Approximately 7.7% of the sample comes from the top ten. The sample was peripheral blood. The source of these receptors is a human donor in a cohort sampled during active COVID-19.

This clone has a handful of counts. The rearrangement uses TRBV29-1 and TRBJ2-7; TRBD2 matches 11 bases. V gave up 8 bases and J gave up 3 bases; unmatched junction bases: 6. Germline CDR1 is SQVTM and CDR2 is ANQGSEA. The CDR3 covers 13 residues. CDR3 in DNA: TGCAGCTACAGACTAGCGGGGTTCTACGAGCAGTACTTC. This translates into CSYRLAGFYEQYF.

The chain has TRBV29-1 and TRBJ2-1; a possible D gene is TRBD1 (6 bases). V lost 8 bases to trimming and J lost 8 bases, with 13 bases between them. CDR3 length: 11 amino acids. Germline assignment: CDR1 SQVTM and CDR2 ANQGSEA. CDR3: CSPFRGDEQFF. The CDR3 DNA follows: TGCAGCCCGTTCAGGGGCGATGAGCAGTTCTTC.

The chain joins TRBV10-3 to TRBJ2-7, with 9 bases matching TRBD1. Germline CDR1 reads ENHRY; CDR2 reads SYGVKD. The CDR3 runs 15 residues. Trimming at V came to 6 bases and at J to 3 bases, leaving 9 bases not matched to a gene. Here the CDR3 DNA reads TGTGCCATCAGAAAGACAGGGGGTGATCTCTACGAGCAGTACTTC. Translating it yields CAIRKTGGDLYEQYF.

This clone came up a few times. The chain employs TRBV3-1 (or the pseudogene TRBV3-2) and TRBJ1-3; D might be TRBD1 (5 bases). Germline CDR1 is LGHDT and CDR2 is YNNKEL (reference sequence). This CDR3 has 14 amino acids. V lost 4 bases and J lost 0, with 7 bases in between. CDR3 region: CASSRQHSGNTIYF. Here the CDR3 DNA reads TGTGCCAGCAGCCGACAGCACTCTGGAAACACCATATATTTT.

V usage is TRBV29-1 and J usage is TRBJ2-3; 12 positions match TRBD2. Trimming took 3 bases from V and 5 from J; bases not matched to a gene: 9. This CDR3 comprises 16 residues. Germline V gene lookup returns CDR1 SQVTM and CDR2 ANQGSEA. The CDR3 DNA reads TGCAGCGTTGAGGACTGGACTAGCGGGAATATAGATACGCAGTATTTT. Translating it yields CSVEDWTSGNIDTQYF.

The rearrangement joins TRBV4-3 to TRBJ1-5; D uncertain. The CDR3 length is 15 residues. Germline CDR1 is LGHNA and CDR2 is YSLEER. V shed 0 bases and J shed 5 bases, with 11 bases lying between them. CDR3 sequence reads: CASSQDPRGDQPQHF. The CDR3 DNA follows: TGCGCCAGCAGCCAAGATCCCCGGGGAGATCAGCCCCAGCATTTT.

The chain recombines TRBV28 with TRBJ1-5; D gene unclear. Germline lookup yields CDR1 MDHEN and CDR2 SYDVKM. V was cut by 3 bases and J by 7 bases, with 13 bases left in between. The CDR3 has 14 amino acids. The CDR3 region is CASSLVAVPQPQHF. CDR3 DNA: TGTGCCAGCAGTTTGGTAGCAGTCCCCCAGCCCCAGCATTTT.

J is TRBJ2-1 and V is TRBV2; unclear D gene. Germline-derived CDR1 and CDR2 are SNHLY and FYNNEI. V was trimmed by 5 bases and J by 1 base, leaving 6 bases between them. The CDR3 runs to 13 residues. The CDR3: CASSSGSYNEQFF. CDR3 bases: TGTGCCAGCAGTTCGGGTTCCTACAATGAGCAGTTCTTC.

This clone was observed a single time. The chain combines TRBV7-9 with TRBJ2-7; D perhaps matches TRBD1 (6 bases). CDR1 and CDR2 from the germline V gene are SEHNR and FQNEAQ (reference sequence). The CDR3 has 14 residues. The ends were cut back, 5 bases at V and 2 bases at J, with 13 bases in the middle. CDR3 sequence: CASSPTGNTYEQYF. CDR3 sequence (DNA): TGTGCCAGCAGCCCGACAGGAAACACCTACGAGCAGTACTTC.

This chain links TRBV11-3 with TRBJ2-1; 8 nucleotides align to TRBD2. This CDR3 is 16 amino acids long. CDR1 is SGHNT, CDR2 YENEEA, per germline. V lost 0 bases to trimming and J lost 9 bases; unmatched junction nucleotides: 10. CDR3 amino acids: CASSLEAGTRTSEQFF. The CDR3 nucleotides are TGTGCCAGCAGCTTAGAGGCCGGGACTAGAACAAGTGAGCAGTTCTTC.